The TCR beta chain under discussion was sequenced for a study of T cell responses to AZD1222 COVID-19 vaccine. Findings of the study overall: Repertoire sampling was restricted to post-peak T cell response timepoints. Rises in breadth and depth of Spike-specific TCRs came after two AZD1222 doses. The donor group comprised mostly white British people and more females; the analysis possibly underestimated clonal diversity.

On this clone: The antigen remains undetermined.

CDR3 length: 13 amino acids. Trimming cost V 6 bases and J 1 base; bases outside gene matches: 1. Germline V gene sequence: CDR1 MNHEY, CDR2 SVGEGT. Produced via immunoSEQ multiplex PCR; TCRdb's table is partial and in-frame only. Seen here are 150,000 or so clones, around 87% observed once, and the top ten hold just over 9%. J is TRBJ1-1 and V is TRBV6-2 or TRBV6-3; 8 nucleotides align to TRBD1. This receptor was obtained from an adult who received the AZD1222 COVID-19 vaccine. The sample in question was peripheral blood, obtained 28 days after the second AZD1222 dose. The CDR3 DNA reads TGTGCCAGCAGCAGGGGGCAGAACACTGAAGCTTTCTTT. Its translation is CASSRGQNTEAFF.